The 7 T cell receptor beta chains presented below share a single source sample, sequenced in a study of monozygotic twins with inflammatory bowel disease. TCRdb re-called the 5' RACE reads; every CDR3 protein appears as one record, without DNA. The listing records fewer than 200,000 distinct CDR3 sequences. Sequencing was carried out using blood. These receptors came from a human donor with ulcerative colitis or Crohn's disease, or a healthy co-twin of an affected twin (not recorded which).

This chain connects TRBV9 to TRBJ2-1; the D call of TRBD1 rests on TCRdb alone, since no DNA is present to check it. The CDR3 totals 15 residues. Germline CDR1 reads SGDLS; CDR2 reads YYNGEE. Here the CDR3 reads CASTERDAPYNEQFF.

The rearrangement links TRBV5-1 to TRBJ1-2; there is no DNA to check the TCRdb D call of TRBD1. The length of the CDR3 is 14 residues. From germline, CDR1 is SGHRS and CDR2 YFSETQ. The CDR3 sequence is CASSLPTGNYGYTF.

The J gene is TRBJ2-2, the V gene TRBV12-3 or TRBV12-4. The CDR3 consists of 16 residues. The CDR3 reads CASSFIVLASTGELFF.

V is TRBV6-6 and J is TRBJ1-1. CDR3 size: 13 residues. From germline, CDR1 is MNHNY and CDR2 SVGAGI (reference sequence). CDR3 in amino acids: CASSYTRDPGAFF.

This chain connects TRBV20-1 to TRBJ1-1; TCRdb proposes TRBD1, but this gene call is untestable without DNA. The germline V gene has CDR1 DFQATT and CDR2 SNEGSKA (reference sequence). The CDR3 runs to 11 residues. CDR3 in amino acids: CSAGRTDEAFF.

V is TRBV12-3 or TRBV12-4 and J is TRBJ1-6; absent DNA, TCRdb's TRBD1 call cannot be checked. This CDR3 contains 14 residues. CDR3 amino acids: CASKLQGSLSPLHF.

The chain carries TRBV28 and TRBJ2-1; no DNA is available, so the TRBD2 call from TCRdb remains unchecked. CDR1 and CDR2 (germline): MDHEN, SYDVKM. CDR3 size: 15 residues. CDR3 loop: CASSSLAGVQNEQFF.